The T cell receptor beta chain described here comes from a study of OX40 agonist ivuxolimab in advanced cancers. As for the study in general: Past anti-PD-1, anti-PD-L1 or anti-CTLA-4 therapy was accepted, and around 40% had received some.

V was clipped by 1 base and J by 4 bases, with 10 bases between them. This CDR3 comprises 13 residues. Germline V lookup: CDR1 GTSNPN, CDR2 SVGIG (reference sequence). Concerning this clone itself: Its specificity is unknown.

Generated by immunoSEQ multiplex PCR, the TCRdb table keeps only in-frame clones and is missing some. Of 37,000 or so clones in the sample, approximately 79% were seen once. Broader study findings: The authors also found low normalized T-cell clonal expansion in some nonresponders. Near-lowest levels of clonal expansion characterized partial responders at 0.1-3.0 mg/kg. The authors did not determine the antigen specificity of the expanded peripheral T cells.

This TCR was recovered from an adult with an advanced solid tumor such as melanoma, head and neck, liver or kidney cancer. Sequenced here: CD4+ or CD8+ T cells sorted from blood, sampled in a trial of the OX40 agonist ivuxolimab. J is TRBJ1-1 and V is TRBV30; D is ambiguous. The CDR3 region has the DNA TGTGCCTGGAGTGAGGTTGTTAGCACTGAAGCTTTCTTT. This sequence encodes CAWSEVVSTEAFF.